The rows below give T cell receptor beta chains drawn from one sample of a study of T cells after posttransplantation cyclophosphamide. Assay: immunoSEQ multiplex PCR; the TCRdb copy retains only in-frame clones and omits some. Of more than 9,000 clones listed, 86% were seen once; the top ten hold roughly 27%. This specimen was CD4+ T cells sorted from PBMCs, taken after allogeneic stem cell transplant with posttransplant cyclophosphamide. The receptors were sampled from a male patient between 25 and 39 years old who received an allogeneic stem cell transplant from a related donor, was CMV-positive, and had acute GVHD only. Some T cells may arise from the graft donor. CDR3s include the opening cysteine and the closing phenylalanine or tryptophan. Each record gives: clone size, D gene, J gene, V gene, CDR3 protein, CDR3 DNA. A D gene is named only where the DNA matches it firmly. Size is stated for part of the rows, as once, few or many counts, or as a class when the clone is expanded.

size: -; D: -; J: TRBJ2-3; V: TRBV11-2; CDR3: CASSLTGGDGTDTQYF; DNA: TGTGCCAGCAGCTTGACTGGCGGGGACGGCACAGATACGCAGTATTTT
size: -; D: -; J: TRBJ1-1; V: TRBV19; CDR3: CASGLGRNTEAFF; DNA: TGTGCCAGTGGCCTAGGGAGGAACACTGAAGCTTTCTTT
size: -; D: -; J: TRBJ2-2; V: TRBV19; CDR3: CASSIVSYPAGELFF; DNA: TGTGCCAGTAGTATAGTAAGCTACCCTGCCGGGGAGCTGTTTTTT
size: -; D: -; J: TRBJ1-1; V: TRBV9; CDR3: CASSVVYSLNTEAFF; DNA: TGTGCCAGCAGCGTAGTGTACAGCTTGAACACTGAAGCTTTCTTT
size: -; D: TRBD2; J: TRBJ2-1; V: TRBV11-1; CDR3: CASSLDGGVHNEQFF; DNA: TGTGCCAGCAGCTTAGACGGGGGGGTCCACAATGAGCAGTTCTTC
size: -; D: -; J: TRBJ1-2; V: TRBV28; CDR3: CASSPGQNYGYTF; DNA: TGTGCCAGCAGTCCCGGACAGAACTATGGCTACACCTTC
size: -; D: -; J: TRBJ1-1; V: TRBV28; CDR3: CASSPPEGTPNTEAFF; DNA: TGTGCCAGCAGTCCCCCTGAGGGAACCCCGAACACTGAAGCTTTCTTT
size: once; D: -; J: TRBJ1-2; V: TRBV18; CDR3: CASSPERQAWGYTF; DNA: TGTGCCAGCTCACCCGAAAGACAGGCCTGGGGCTACACCTTC
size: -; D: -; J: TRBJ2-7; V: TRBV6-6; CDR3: CASSVASYEQYF; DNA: TGTGCCAGCAGTGTAGCCTCCTACGAGCAGTACTTC
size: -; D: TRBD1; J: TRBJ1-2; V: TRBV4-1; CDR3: CASSQVNPGQGDGYTF; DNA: TGCGCCAGCAGCCAAGTTAACCCGGGACAGGGGGATGGCTACACCTTC
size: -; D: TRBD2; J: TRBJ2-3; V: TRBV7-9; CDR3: CASSLSGAADTQYF; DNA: TGTGCCAGCAGCTTGAGCGGGGCCGCAGATACGCAGTATTTT
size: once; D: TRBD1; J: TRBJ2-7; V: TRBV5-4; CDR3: CASSLGTGYSYEQYF; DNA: TGTGCCAGCAGCTTGGGGACAGGGTATTCCTACGAGCAGTACTTC
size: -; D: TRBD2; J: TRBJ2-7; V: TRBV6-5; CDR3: CASSVSRGDYEQYF; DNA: TGTGCCAGCAGTGTGTCGCGGGGGGATTACGAGCAGTACTTC
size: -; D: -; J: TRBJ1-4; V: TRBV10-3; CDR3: CAIKGWSNEKLFF; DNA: TGTGCCATCAAGGGGTGGTCTAATGAAAAACTGTTTTTT
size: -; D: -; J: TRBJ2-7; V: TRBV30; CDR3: CAWSHTDRPIYEQYF; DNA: TGTGCCTGGAGCCACACCGACAGGCCCATCTACGAGCAGTACTTC
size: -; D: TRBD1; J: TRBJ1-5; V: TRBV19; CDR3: CASKGRDRGNQPQHF; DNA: TGTGCCAGTAAGGGGCGGGACAGGGGCAATCAGCCCCAGCATTTT
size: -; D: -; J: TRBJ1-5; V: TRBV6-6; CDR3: CASSYSASLGNQPQHF; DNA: TGTGCCAGCAGTTACTCTGCGAGCCTTGGCAATCAGCCCCAGCATTTT
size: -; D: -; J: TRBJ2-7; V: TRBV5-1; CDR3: CASSLFAGAHEQYF; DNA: TGCGCCAGCAGCTTGTTCGCAGGGGCTCACGAGCAGTACTTC
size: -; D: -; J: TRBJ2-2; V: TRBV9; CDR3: CASTPAPAVNTGELFF; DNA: TGTGCCAGCACCCCGGCACCAGCGGTCAACACCGGGGAGCTGTTTTTT
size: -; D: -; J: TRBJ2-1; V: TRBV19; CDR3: CASSPSGLREQFF; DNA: TGTGCCAGTAGCCCCAGCGGACTCAGGGAGCAGTTCTTC
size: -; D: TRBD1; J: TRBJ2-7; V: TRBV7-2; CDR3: CASTRTGGSYEQYF; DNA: TGTGCCAGCACCCGGACAGGGGGCTCCTACGAGCAGTACTTC
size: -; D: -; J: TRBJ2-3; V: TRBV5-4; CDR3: CASSLYATSTDTQYF; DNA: TGTGCCAGCAGCTTGTACGCGACTAGCACAGATACGCAGTATTTT
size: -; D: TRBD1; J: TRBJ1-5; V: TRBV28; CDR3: CASSLFTAGRGSSFNQPQHF; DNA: TGTGCCAGCAGTTTATTTACAGCCGGCAGGGGGTCCTCTTTCAATCAGCCCCAGCATTTT
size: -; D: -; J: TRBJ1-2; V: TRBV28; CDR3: CASSSSGRGYTF; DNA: TGTGCCAGCAGTTCATCAGGGCGTGGCTACACCTTC
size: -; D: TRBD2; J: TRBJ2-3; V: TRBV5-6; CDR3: CASSLYGTSAEDTQYF; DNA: TGTGCCAGCAGCTTGTATGGGACTAGCGCCGAAGATACGCAGTATTTT
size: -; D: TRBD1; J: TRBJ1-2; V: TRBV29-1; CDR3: CSADPTGGNGYTF; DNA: TGCAGCGCCGATCCTACAGGGGGGAATGGCTACACCTTC
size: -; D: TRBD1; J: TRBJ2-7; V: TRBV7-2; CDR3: CASNRDRAHEQYF; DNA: TGTGCCAGCAACCGGGACAGGGCACACGAGCAGTACTTC
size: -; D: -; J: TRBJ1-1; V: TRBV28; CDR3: CASSASSQGSRTEAFF; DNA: TGTGCCAGCAGTGCCTCCTCACAGGGTTCACGAACTGAAGCTTTCTTT
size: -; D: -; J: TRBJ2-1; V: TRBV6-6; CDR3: CASRLGLDAYNEQFF; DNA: TGTGCCAGCCGACTGGGTCTAGACGCCTACAATGAGCAGTTCTTC
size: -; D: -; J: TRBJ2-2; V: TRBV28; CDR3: CASSFRRENTGELFF; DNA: TGTGCCAGCAGTTTCAGGCGGGAGAACACCGGGGAGCTGTTTTTT
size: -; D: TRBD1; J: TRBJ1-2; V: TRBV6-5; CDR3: CASLRGTGGGYTF; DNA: TGTGCCAGCCTACGGGGGACAGGGGGAGGCTACACCTTC
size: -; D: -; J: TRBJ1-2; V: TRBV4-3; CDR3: CASSPRGDGGYTF; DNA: TGCGCCAGCAGCCCCCGGGGGGACGGTGGCTACACCTTC
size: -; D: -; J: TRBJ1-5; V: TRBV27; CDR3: CASSPTGPYSNQPQHF; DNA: TGTGCCAGCAGCCCCACAGGCCCCTATAGCAATCAGCCCCAGCATTTT
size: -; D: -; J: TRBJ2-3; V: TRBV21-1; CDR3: CASLKTGDYTDTQYF; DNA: TGTGCCAGCCTGAAGACAGGCGACTACACAGATACGCAGTATTTT
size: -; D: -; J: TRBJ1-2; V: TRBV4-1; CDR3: CASSQPALANYGYTF; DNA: TGCGCCAGCAGCCAACCGGCCCTAGCTAACTATGGCTACACCTTC
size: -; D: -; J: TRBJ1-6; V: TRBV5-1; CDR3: CATHPGPAGSPLHF; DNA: TGCGCCACCCACCCGGGTCCGGCGGGGTCACCCCTCCACTTT
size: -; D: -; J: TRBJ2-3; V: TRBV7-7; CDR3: CASSLGSGGTDTQYF; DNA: TGTGCCAGCAGCCTCGGTAGCGGTGGCACAGATACGCAGTATTTT
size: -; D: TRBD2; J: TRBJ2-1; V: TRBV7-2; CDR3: CASSLVGGGLYNEQFF; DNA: TGTGCCAGCAGCTTAGTGGGCGGGGGACTTTACAATGAGCAGTTCTTC
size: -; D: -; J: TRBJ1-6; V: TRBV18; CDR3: CASSLQSSSYNSPLHF; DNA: TGTGCCAGCTCACTCCAGTCTAGCTCCTATAATTCACCCCTCCACTTT
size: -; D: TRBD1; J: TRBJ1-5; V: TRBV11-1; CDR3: CASGSFRGQVRSNQPQHF; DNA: TGTGCCAGCGGTAGCTTTCGTGGACAGGTGAGAAGCAATCAGCCCCAGCATTTT